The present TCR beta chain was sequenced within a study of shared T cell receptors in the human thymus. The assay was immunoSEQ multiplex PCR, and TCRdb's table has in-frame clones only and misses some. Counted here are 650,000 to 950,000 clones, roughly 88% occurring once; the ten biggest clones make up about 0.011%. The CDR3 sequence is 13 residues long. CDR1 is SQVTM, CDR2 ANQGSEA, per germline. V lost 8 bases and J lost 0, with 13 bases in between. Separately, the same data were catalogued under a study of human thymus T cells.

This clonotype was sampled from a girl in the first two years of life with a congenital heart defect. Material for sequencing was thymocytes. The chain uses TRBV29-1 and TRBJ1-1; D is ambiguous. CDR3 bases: TGCAGCCCCTCCGGGGTCATGAACACTGAAGCTTTCTTT. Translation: CSPSGVMNTEAFF.